The text below deals with one T cell receptor beta chain. Its antigen is unidentified. The data were taken from a study of CD8 T cells in ankylosing spondylitis. Study-level points and caveats: What seemed typical of ankylosing spondylitis blood was a TCR beta motif built from roughly eight highly homologous variants. Disease-associated clones were CD8+ and fairly uncommon in peripheral blood.

5'-RACE, quantitative and with molecular barcodes, yielded the TCR beta libraries. TCRdb reprocessed the 5' RACE reads with MiXCR, giving one entry per CDR3 protein. The sample has approximately 500,000 distinct CDR3 sequences, about an eighth seen once; the top ten hold almost 7%. There are 14 residues in the CDR3. Per germline, CDR1 SGHRS and CDR2 YFSETQ. With 7 bases removed from V and 4 bases from J, the gap between germline ends came to 14 bases. The chain recombines TRBV5-1 with TRBJ1-4; no clear D gene. This TCR was sampled from a male donor with ankylosing spondylitis. The sample comprised blood, either unsorted or a sorted T cell fraction (not recorded which). CDR3: CASHTGTVNEKLFF. Written as DNA, the CDR3 is TGCGCCAGCCACACCGGTACAGTTAATGAAAAACTGTTTTTT. The variable domain in full, completed from reference TRBV5-1 and TRBJ1-4, reads KAGVTQTPRYLIKTRGQQVTLSCSPISGHRSVSWYQQTPGQGLQFLFEYFSETQRNKGNFPGRFSGRQFSNSRSEMNVSTLELGDSALYLCASHTGTVNEKLFFGSGTQLSVL.